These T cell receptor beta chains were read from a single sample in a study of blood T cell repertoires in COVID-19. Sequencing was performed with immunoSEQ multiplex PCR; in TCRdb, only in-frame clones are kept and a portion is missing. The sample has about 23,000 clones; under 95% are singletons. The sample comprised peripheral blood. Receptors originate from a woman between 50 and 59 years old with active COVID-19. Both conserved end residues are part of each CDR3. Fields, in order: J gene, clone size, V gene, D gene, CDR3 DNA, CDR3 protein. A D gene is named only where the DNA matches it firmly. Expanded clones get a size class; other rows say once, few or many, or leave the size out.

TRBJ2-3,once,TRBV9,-,TGTGCCAGCAGCGTAGAGGGTAGGGAGTCAGATACGCAGTATTTT,CASSVEGRESDTQYF
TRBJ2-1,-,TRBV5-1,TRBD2,TGCGCCAGCAGCTCACTAGAAACTAGCGGGGGGGCCAATGAGCAGTTCTTC,CASSSLETSGGANEQFF
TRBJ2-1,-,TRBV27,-,TGTGCCAGCAGTTTATCATTGGCTGTCTACAATGAGCAGTTCTTC,CASSLSLAVYNEQFF
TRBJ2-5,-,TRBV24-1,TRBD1,TGTGCCACCAGTGATTTGTGGGGACAGGGCCAAGAGACCCAGTACTTC,CATSDLWGQGQETQYF
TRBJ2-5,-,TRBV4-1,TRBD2,TGCGCCAGCAGCCAAGATGGAACTAGCGGGAGCGGCGAGACCCAGTACTTC,CASSQDGTSGSGETQYF
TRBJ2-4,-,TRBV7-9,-,TGTGCCAGCAGCTCAGGGTTATCCAAAAACATTCAATACTTC,CASSSGLSKNIQYF
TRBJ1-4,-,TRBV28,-,TGTGCCAGCAGCCCCCTGGAGGGATTTAGTAATGAAAAACTGTTTTTT,CASSPLEGFSNEKLFF
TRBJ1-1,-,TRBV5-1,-,TGCGCCAGCAGCTCCCAGGGGAACACTGAAGCTTTCTTT,CASSSQGNTEAFF
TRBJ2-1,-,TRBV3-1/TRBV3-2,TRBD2,TGTGCCAGCAGCCAGGCCGGGGGGGCCCATGAGCAGTTCTTC,CASSQAGGAHEQFF
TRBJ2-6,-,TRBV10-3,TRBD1,TGTGCCATAGGACAGGGACCCTCTGGGGCCAACGTCCTGACTTTC,CAIGQGPSGANVLTF
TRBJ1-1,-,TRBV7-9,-,TGTGCCAGCAGCTTAGCGGCCATGAACACTGAAGCTTTCTTT,CASSLAAMNTEAFF
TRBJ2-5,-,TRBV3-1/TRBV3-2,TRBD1,TGTGCCAGCAGCCTAACACCGGGACAGGGCAAAGGGACCCAGTACTTC,CASSLTPGQGKGTQYF
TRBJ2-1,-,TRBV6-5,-,TGTGCCAGCAGCACCCTTGGACAAGGCATTGTTGAGCAGTTCTTC,CASSTLGQGIVEQFF
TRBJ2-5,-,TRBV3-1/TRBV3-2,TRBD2,TGTGCCAGCAGCCAATTGACTAGCCCGGAGACCCAGTACTTC,CASSQLTSPETQYF
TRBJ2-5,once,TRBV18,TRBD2,TGTGCCAGCTCACCACTTATAAGCGGGATCCAAGAGACCCAGTACTTC,CASSPLISGIQETQYF
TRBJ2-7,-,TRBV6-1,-,TGTGCCAGCAGTGAATTTCAGGGCCCCTCCTACGAGCAGTACTTC,CASSEFQGPSYEQYF
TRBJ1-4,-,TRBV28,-,TGTGCCAGCAGTACGACAACTGGTAATGAAAAACTGTTTTTT,CASSTTTGNEKLFF
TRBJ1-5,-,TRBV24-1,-,TGTGCCACCAGTGATTTGCGGGGGGGCCCCCAGCATTTT,CATSDLRGGPQHF
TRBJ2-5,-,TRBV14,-,TGTGCCAGCAGCCCGTGGACAGCCCAAGAGACCCAGTACTTC,CASSPWTAQETQYF
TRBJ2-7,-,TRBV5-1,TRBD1,TGCGCCAGCAGAGGACAGGGGATCCACGAGCAGTACTTC,CASRGQGIHEQYF
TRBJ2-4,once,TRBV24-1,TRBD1,TGTGCCACCAGTGGACTCCGGGACAGGGCAGACATTCAGTACTTC,CATSGLRDRADIQYF
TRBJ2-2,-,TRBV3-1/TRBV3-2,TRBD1,TGTGCCAGCAGCCAAGTAGGGGGCGGAGACTACCTCACCGGGGAGCTGTTTTTT,CASSQVGGGDYLTGELFF
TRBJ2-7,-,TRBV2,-,TGTGCCAGCAGACCCGGGACACCGAACTACGAGCAGTACTTC,CASRPGTPNYEQYF
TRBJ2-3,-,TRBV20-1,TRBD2,TGCAGTGCTAGTGGGGAGGGCTGGAGCACAGATACGCAGTATTTT,CSASGEGWSTDTQYF
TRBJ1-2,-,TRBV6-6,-,TGTGCCAGCAGTTCCCTGAGGGTCACTAACTATGGCTACACCTTC,CASSSLRVTNYGYTF
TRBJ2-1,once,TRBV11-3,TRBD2,TGTGCCAGCAGTCCGACTAGCGGGGCTCTCTACAATGAGCAGTTCTTC,CASSPTSGALYNEQFF
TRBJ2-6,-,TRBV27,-,TGTGCCAGCAGTTTGAGCTCTGGGGCCAACGTCCTGACTTTC,CASSLSSGANVLTF
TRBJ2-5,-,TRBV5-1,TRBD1,TGCGCCAGCAGCTTGGGACAGGGGGTGGAGACCCAGTACTTC,CASSLGQGVETQYF
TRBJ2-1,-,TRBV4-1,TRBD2,TGCGCCAGCAGCCGCTCCGCGGGGGGGGGTTACAATGAGCAGTTCTTC,CASSRSAGGGYNEQFF
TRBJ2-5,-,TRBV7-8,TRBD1,TGTGCCAGCAGCTTAGCGGGGACAGGGGTTGGGACCCAGTACTTC,CASSLAGTGVGTQYF
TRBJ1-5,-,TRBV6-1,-,TGTGCCAGCAGTGAATCTGTTTGGAGGGCCTCAAATCAGCCCCAGCATTTT,CASSESVWRASNQPQHF
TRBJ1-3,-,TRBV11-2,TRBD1,TGTGCCAGCAGCCCCCTCCCCTCCGCCGACAGGGCCCCTGGAAACACCATATATTTT,CASSPLPSADRAPGNTIYF
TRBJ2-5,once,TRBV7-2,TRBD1,TGTGCCAGCAGTCCCAGACAGGGGGGAGAGACCCAGTACTTC,CASSPRQGGETQYF
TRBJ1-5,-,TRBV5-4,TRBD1,TGTGCCAGCAGCTTGGGGACAGGGGGGAATCAGCCCCAGCATTTT,CASSLGTGGNQPQHF
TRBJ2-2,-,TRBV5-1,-,TGCGCCAGCAGCGCGCAGGTGCAGAACACCGGGGAGCTGTTTTTT,CASSAQVQNTGELFF
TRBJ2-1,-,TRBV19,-,TGTGCCAGTAGTCGTATTTACAATGAGCAGTTCTTC,CASSRIYNEQFF
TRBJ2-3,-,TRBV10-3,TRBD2,TGTGCCATCAGTGAGCCTAAGGGGGGAACTAGCGGCTACACAGATACGCAGTATTTT,CAISEPKGGTSGYTDTQYF
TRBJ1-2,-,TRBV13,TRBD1,TGTGCCAGCAGCCGAGGCAGGGGGCAGGGACTCTATGGCTACACCTTC,CASSRGRGQGLYGYTF
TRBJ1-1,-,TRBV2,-,TGTGCCAGCAGTAGACAGATAAACACTGAAGCTTTCTTT,CASSRQINTEAFF
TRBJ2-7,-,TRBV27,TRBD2,TGTGCCAGCACCTTCGGCGGGAGAAGGAGCGAGCAGTACTTC,CASTFGGRRSEQYF
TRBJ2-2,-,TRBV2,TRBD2,TGTGCCAGCAGGCTGGGACTAGCGGGAGAGCTGTTTTTT,CASRLGLAGELFF
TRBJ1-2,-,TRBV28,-,TGTGCCAGCAGCGTTAACTATGGCTACACCTTC,CASSVNYGYTF
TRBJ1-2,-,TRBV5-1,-,TGCGCCAGCAGCTCTGGACTGGGCCAACTCTATGGCTACACCTTC,CASSSGLGQLYGYTF
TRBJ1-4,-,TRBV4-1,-,TGCGCCAGCAGCCAAGATAGCGGATTTCAACGCGAAAAACTGTTTTTT,CASSQDSGFQREKLFF
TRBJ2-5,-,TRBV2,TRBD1,TGTGCCACAAAACAGGGGGGTATGGAGACCCAGTACTTC,CATKQGGMETQYF
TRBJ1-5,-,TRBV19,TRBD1,TGTGCCAGTAGTCAAAGCCCTCATTCGACAGGGGCACTACTGAGGCCCCAGCATTTT,CASSQSPHSTGALLRPQHF
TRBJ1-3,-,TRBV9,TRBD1,TGTGCCAGCAGCGAGGGAGGGACAGGGGATGTCACCATATATTTT,CASSEGGTGDVTIYF
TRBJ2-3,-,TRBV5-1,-,TGCGCCAGCAGCTTGTCGGTGGATACGCAGTATTTT,CASSLSVDTQYF